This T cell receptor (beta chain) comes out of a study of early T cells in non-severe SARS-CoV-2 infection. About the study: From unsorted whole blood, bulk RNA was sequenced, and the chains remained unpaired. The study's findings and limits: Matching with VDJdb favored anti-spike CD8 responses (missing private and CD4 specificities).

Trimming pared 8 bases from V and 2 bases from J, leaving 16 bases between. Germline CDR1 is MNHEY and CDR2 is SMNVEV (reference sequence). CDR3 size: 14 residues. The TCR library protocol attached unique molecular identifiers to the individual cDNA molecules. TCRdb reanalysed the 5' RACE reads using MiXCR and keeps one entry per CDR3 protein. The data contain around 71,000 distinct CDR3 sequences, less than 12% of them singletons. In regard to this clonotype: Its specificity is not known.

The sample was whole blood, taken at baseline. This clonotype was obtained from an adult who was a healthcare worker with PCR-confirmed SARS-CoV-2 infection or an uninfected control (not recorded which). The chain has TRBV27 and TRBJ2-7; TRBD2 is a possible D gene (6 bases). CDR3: CASAPPGVTYEQYF. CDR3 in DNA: TGTGCCAGCGCACCGCCGGGGGTCACCTACGAGCAGTACTTC.